This TCR beta chain was observed in a study of circulating and synovial CD4+ cells in juvenile arthritis. Study-wide results and caveats: Bulk blood CD4 repertoires were more diverse than these. T cell genome counts differed by at least an order of magnitude between CPL and CD4 samples. These blood cells shared more CDR3 sequences with synovium than bulk blood.

Samples derive from patients with active juvenile idiopathic arthritis. Concerning this clone itself: Its target is not known.

Clones were sequenced by immunoSEQ multiplex PCR, and TCRdb holds only the in-frame ones, with some missing. The sample shows approximately 31,000 clones, 90% to 95% of them seen only once. The sample was CD4+ T cells from blood. The clonotype comes from a human donor with juvenile idiopathic arthritis.

Here the CDR3 DNA reads TGTGCCACCAGCAGACCACCAGGGACTAGCTCCTACAATGAGCAGTTCTTC. It yields the protein CATSRPPGTSSYNEQFF. This chain connects TRBV15 to TRBJ2-1; 8 nucleotides agree with TRBD2. Germline CDR1 LNHNV, CDR2 YYDKDF (reference sequence). The CDR3 covers 17 residues. Losses at the gene ends were 2 bases for V and 0 bases for J; bases not matched to a gene: 6.